The 20 T cell receptor beta chains presented below share a single source sample, sequenced in a study of T cells after yellow fever vaccination. Using its own MiXCR run on the 5' RACE reads, TCRdb lists one record per CDR3 protein. The table has some 320,000 distinct CDR3 sequences, around 4.3% seen once; the top ten hold approximately 20%. The source was PBMCs, collected 15 days after the yellow fever booster vaccination. These TCRs come from a man aged 18 to 29 who received the YFV17D yellow fever vaccine.

This clonotype was counted many times. The chain employs TRBV5-8 and TRBJ2-4; TRBD2 is a possible D gene (6 bases). Germline assignment: CDR1 SGHTS and CDR2 YDEGEE. V was clipped by 4 bases and J by 5 bases, with 16 bases between them. CDR3 length: 15 residues. Written as DNA, the CDR3 is TGTGCCAGCAGCCTTTCCGGGGGAGATCAAAACATTCAGTACTTC. Amino acids: CASSLSGGDQNIQYF.

In this sample, this clonotype turned up a few times. The chain recombines TRBV6-5 with TRBJ1-4; unclear D gene. CDR3 length: 12 amino acids. Germline V gives CDR1 MNHEY, CDR2 SVGAGI. The V end lost 4 bases, the J end lost 10 bases, and 10 bases lay between the germline ends. CDR3 amino acids: CASSFGNGKLFF. CDR3 sequence (DNA): TGTGCCAGCAGTTTCGGAAACGGAAAACTGTTTTTT.

This clonotype has ten or more counts. The chain links TRBV7-9 to TRBJ2-5, with D perhaps TRBD2 (5 bases). The CDR3 is 12 amino acids. CDR1 is SEHNR and CDR2 is FQNEAQ in the germline V gene (reference sequence). V was clipped by 3 bases and J by 3 bases, with 5 bases between them. The CDR3 bases are TGTGCCAGCAGCTTGGGAGAAGAGACCCAGTACTTC. Its translation is CASSLGEETQYF.

The V call is TRBV25-1, the J call TRBJ2-7, with TRBD1 as a possible D gene (5 bases). The germline V and J ends were trimmed by 8 bases and 6 bases, with 17 bases remaining between them. Germline V gene data show CDR1 as MGHDK and CDR2 as SYGVNS. The CDR3 is 13 residues long. The CDR3 DNA reads TGTGCCAGCTCGGTGGCAGGGATTTCCGAGCAGTACTTC. It codes for CASSVAGISEQYF.

This clonotype was detected ten times or more. CDR3 in DNA: TGTGCCAGCAGTCCGGGACAGGGACGCTTCAATGAGCAGTTCTTC. Translated, it gives CASSPGQGRFNEQFF. The chain uses TRBV7-3 and TRBJ2-1; TRBD1 aligns across 9 bases. Germline assignment: CDR1 SGHTA and CDR2 FQGTGA. After removal of 6 bases from V and 6 bases from J, the junction contained 9 bases not matched to a gene. This CDR3 comprises 15 residues.

This clonotype was detected only a few times. V is TRBV5-1 and J is TRBJ2-7; TRBD1 aligns across 8 bases. The CDR3 totals 13 residues. After removal of 4 bases from V and 8 bases from J, the junction contained 8 bases not matched to a gene. From germline, CDR1 is SGHRS and CDR2 YFSETQ. The CDR3 is CASSAMTGEKQYV. The CDR3 DNA follows: TGCGCCAGCAGCGCTATGACAGGGGAAAAGCAGTACGTC.

The V gene is TRBV5-1, the J gene TRBJ2-5; tentatively, D is TRBD1 (6 bases). This CDR3 region has 14 residues. V was pared by 7 bases and J by 1 base, with 14 bases between. Germline loops: CDR1 SGHRS, CDR2 YFSETQ. Here the CDR3 reads CASCPGQRQETQYF. CDR3 DNA: TGCGCCAGCTGCCCCGGACAGCGCCAAGAGACCCAGTACTTC. Using reference TRBV5-1 and TRBJ2-5 for the parts outside the CDR3, the full variable domain is KAGVTQTPRYLIKTRGQQVTLSCSPISGHRSVSWYQQTPGQGLQFLFEYFSETQRNKGNFPGRFSGRQFSNSRSEMNVSTLELGDSALYLCASCPGQRQETQYFGPGTRLLVL.

This clonotype was picked up many times. This rearrangement joins TRBV29-1 to TRBJ1-5; D perhaps matches TRBD1 (5 bases). CDR1 is SQVTM, CDR2 ANQGSEA, per germline. CDR3 length equals 13 residues. The germline V and J ends were trimmed by 5 bases and 3 bases, with 11 bases remaining between them. CDR3 coding DNA: TGCAGCGTTCAGGGTTATGACAATCAGCCCCAGCATTTT. Its translation: CSVQGYDNQPQHF.

The V and J genes are TRBV7-2 and TRBJ1-4; D possibly corresponds to TRBD1 (5 bases). The CDR3 has 13 residues. Looked up from germline, CDR1 is SGHTA and CDR2 is FQGNSA. The V end lost 5 bases, the J end lost 8 bases, and 12 bases lay between the germline ends. CDR3 bases: TGTGCCAGCAGCGTACAGGTGCGCGAAAAACTGTTTTTT. Its translation is CASSVQVREKLFF.

This clonotype showed up many times. J is TRBJ2-7 and V is TRBV25-1, with 7 bases matching TRBD2. The V and J ends lost 5 bases and 2 bases, in that order; junction bases with no gene match: 3. This CDR3 is built from 13 residues. Germline V gene data show CDR1 as MGHDK and CDR2 as SYGVNS. The CDR3 region is CASSIRGAYEQYF. CDR3 in DNA: TGTGCCAGCAGTATCCGGGGGGCCTACGAGCAGTACTTC.

This clonotype occurred many times. The chain employs TRBV10-3 and TRBJ2-1; 9 bases are shared with TRBD2. Trimming removed 5 bases from V and 8 bases from J; junction bases left unmatched: 4. Germline V CDR1 and CDR2: ENHRY, SYGVKD. The CDR3 has 13 amino acids. Here the CDR3 reads CAISSGGRDEQFF. CDR3 DNA: TGTGCCATCAGTAGCGGGGGGCGGGATGAGCAGTTCTTC.

This clonotype was seen a handful of times. V is TRBV5-1 and J is TRBJ2-5, with 7 bases fitting TRBD1. The CDR3 contains 15 residues. The V and J ends lost 4 bases and 1 base, in that order; junction bases with no gene match: 7. Germline V gene lookup returns CDR1 SGHRS and CDR2 YFSETQ. Here the CDR3 DNA reads TGCGCCAGCAGCCCGGGACAGTGGACCCAAGAGACCCAGTACTTC. Translating it yields CASSPGQWTQETQYF.

This clonotype has a count of ten or more. V gene TRBV7-2 combines with J gene TRBJ1-2, with 9 bases that match TRBD1. J lost 7 bases, V lost 6 bases, and 6 bases had no gene match. The CDR3 spans 13 residues. Germline CDR1 reads SGHTA; CDR2 reads FQGNSA. The CDR3 spells CASSQTGGLGYTF. In nucleotides, the CDR3 is TGTGCCAGCAGTCAAACAGGGGGCCTTGGCTACACCTTC. The full variable domain, in which reference TRBV7-2 and TRBJ1-2 provide the parts outside the CDR3, is GAGVSQSPSNKVTEKGKDVELRCDPISGHTALYWYRQSLGQGLEFLIYFQGNSAPDKSGLPSDRFSAERTGGSVSTLTIQRTQQEDSAVYLCASSQTGGLGYTFGSGTRLTVV.

The V and J genes are TRBV5-1 and TRBJ2-7; D may be TRBD1 (5 bases). Between the trimmed V and J ends, which lost 2 bases and 5 bases, there was a span of 14 bases. The germline CDR1 and CDR2 sequences are SGHRS and YFSETQ. The CDR3 runs to 14 residues. Here the CDR3 DNA reads TGCGCCAGCAGCTTCGGGTCCAGGGCCCACGAGCAGTACTTC. Residues: CASSFGSRAHEQYF.

The chain links TRBV7-8 to TRBJ2-3; D perhaps matches TRBD1 (6 bases). CDR3 length equals 14 residues. The germline V gene has CDR1 SGHVS and CDR2 FQNEAQ. The V end was cut by 5 bases, the J end by 2 bases, with 11 bases between. The CDR3 DNA follows: TGTGCCAGCAGCGTGGACAGAAACACAGATACGCAGTATTTT. This codes for CASSVDRNTDTQYF.

V and J are TRBV6-5 and TRBJ2-7; 10 positions agree with TRBD1. In germline, CDR1 is MNHEY, CDR2 SVGAGI. The V segment lost 7 bases and the J segment 4 bases; nucleotides outside the gene matches: 10. This CDR3 is built from 15 residues. The CDR3 reads CASKRPGQGRYEQYF. In DNA form, the CDR3 reads TGTGCCAGCAAGCGACCGGGACAGGGGAGGTACGAGCAGTACTTC.

The CDR3 loop reads CASSKELMGPGQRSYEQYF. CDR3 in DNA: TGTGCCAGCAGCAAAGAGCTAATGGGTCCGGGACAGAGATCTTACGAGCAGTACTTC. The rearrangement joins TRBV21-1 to TRBJ2-7; the table's D call of TRBD1 was not tested on the DNA. TRBV21-1 is flagged as a pseudogene. This CDR3 spans 19 amino acids.

This clonotype was seen repeatedly, ten times or more. The chain has TRBV20-1 and TRBJ2-2, with 8 nucleotides matching TRBD2. Germline V lookup: CDR1 DFQATT, CDR2 SNEGSKA (reference sequence). This CDR3 spans 14 amino acids. Germline trimming cut 2 bases from V and 9 bases from J; bases unmatched to any gene: 8. DNA of the CDR3: TGCAGTGCTAGACCCTCATTTAGCGGGAGGGAGCTGTTTTTT. This gives the protein CSARPSFSGRELFF.

This chain joins TRBV5-1 and TRBJ1-2, with D tentatively TRBD1 (5 bases). Germline lookup yields CDR1 SGHRS and CDR2 YFSETQ. V lost 7 bases, J lost 5 bases, and 27 bases lay in between. There are 17 residues in the CDR3. Written as DNA, the CDR3 is TGCGCCAGCCTCTTCCAGGGACCATCCCTCTGGCGGTATGGCTACACCTTC. Translated, it gives CASLFQGPSLWRYGYTF.

The J gene is TRBJ1-1, the V gene TRBV4-3; D gene uncertain. CDR3 length: 12 amino acids. Germline V gene lookup returns CDR1 LGHNA and CDR2 YSLEER. Trimming removed 0 bases from V and 6 bases from J, with 5 bases in between. CDR3 sequence reads: CASSQDLSEAFF. The CDR3 nucleotides read TGCGCCAGCAGCCAAGATTTATCTGAAGCTTTCTTT.